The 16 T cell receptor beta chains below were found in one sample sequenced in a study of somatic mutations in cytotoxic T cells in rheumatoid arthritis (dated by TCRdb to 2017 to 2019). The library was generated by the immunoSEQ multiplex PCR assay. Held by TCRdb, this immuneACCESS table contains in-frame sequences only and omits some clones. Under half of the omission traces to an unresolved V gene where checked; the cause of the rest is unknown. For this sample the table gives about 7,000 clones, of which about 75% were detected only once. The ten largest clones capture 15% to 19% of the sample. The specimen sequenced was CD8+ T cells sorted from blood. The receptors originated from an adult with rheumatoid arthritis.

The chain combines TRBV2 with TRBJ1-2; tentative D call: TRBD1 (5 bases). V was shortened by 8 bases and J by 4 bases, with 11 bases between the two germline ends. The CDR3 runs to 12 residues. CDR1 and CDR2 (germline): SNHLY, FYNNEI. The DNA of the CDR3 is TGTGCCAGCGGGGGGGAGAGCTATGGCTACACCTTC. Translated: CASGGESYGYTF.

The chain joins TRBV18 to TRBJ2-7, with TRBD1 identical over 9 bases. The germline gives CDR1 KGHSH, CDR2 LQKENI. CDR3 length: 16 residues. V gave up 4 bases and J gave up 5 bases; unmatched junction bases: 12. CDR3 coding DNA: TGTGCCAGCTCACTGAACGGATGGGGACAGGGTGACGAGCAGTACTTC. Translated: CASSLNGWGQGDEQYF.

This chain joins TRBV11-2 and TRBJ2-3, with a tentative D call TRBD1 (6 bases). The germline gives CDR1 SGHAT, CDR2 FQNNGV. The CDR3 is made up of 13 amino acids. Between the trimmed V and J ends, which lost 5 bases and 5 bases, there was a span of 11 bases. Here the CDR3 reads CASSGTGKDTQYF. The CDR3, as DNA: TGTGCCAGCAGCGGAACAGGGAAAGATACGCAGTATTTT.

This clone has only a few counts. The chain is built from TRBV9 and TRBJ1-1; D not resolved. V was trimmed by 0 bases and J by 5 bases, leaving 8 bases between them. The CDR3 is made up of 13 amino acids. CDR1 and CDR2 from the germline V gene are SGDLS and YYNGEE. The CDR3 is CASSVEGRTEAFF. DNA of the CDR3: TGTGCCAGCAGCGTAGAGGGTAGGACTGAAGCTTTCTTT.

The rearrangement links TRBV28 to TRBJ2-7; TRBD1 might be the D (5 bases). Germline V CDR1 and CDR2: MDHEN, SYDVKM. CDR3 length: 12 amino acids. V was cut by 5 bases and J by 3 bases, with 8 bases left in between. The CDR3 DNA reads TGTGCCAGCAGTGTCAGGGTCTACGAGCAGTACTTC. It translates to CASSVRVYEQYF. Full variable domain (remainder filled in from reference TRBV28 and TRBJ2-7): DVKVTQSSRYLVKRTGEKVFLECVQDMDHENMFWYRQDPGLGLRLIYFSYDVKMKEKGDIPEGYSVSREKKERFSLILESASTNQTSMYLCASSVRVYEQYFGPGTRLTVT.

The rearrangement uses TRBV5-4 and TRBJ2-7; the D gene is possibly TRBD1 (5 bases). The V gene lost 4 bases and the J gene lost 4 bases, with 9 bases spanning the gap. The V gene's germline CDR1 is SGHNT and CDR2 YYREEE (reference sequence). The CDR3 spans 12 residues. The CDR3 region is CASSGAAYEQYF. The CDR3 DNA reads TGTGCCAGCAGCGGGGCTGCATACGAGCAGTACTTC.

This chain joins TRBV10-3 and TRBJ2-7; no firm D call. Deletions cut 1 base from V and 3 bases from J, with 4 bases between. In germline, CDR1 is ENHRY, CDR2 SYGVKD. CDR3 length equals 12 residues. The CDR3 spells CAISELSYEQYF. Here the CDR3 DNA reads TGTGCCATCAGTGAGTTGAGCTACGAGCAGTACTTC.

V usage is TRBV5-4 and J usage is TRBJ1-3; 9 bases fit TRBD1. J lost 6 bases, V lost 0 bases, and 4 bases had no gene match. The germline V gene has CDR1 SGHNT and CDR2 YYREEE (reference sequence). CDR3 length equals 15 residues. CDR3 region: CASSLGGQGSNTIYF. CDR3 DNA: TGTGCCAGCAGCTTGGGGGGACAGGGTTCAAACACCATATATTTT.

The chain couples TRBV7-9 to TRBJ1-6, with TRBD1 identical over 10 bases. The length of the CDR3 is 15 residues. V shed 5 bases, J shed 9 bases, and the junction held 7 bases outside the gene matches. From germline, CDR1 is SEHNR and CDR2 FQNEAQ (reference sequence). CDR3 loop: CASSAPGQGRSPLHF. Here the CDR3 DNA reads TGTGCCAGCAGCGCACCGGGACAGGGGCGTTCACCCCTCCACTTT.

CDR3 sequence reads: CAWRGAGGLNTEAFF. The CDR3 nucleotides are TGTGCCTGGAGGGGAGCAGGGGGCTTGAACACTGAAGCTTTCTTT. This sequence joins TRBV30 and TRBJ1-1; 8 bases map to TRBD1. Trimming took 3 bases from V and 0 from J; bases not matched to a gene: 6. This CDR3 region has 15 residues. Germline V gene lookup returns CDR1 GTSNPN and CDR2 SVGIG (reference sequence).

CDR3 in amino acids: CASGITGGLAGYNEQFF. The CDR3 nucleotides read TGTGCTAGTGGTATCACCGGGGGACTAGCGGGGTACAATGAGCAGTTCTTC. The rearrangement joins TRBV12-5 to TRBJ2-1; 13 bases align to TRBD2. V was pared by 5 bases and J by 4 bases, with 8 bases of the junction left unmatched. The germline V gene has CDR1 LGHNT and CDR2 FRNRAP. This CDR3 comprises 17 residues.

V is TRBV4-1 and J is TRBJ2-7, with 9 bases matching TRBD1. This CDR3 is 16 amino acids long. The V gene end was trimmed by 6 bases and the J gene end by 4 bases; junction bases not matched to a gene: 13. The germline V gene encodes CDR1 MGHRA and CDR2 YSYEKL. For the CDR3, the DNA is TGCGCCAGCAGTCCAACCACAGGGGGCAACGGGTACGAGCAGTACTTC. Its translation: CASSPTTGGNGYEQYF.

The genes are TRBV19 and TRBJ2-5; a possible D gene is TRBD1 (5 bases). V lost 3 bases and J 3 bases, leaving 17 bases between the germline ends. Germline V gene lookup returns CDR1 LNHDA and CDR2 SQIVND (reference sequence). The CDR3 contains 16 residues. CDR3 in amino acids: CASSMSGFFLKETQYF. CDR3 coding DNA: TGTGCCAGTAGTATGTCAGGGTTCTTCCTCAAAGAGACCCAGTACTTC.

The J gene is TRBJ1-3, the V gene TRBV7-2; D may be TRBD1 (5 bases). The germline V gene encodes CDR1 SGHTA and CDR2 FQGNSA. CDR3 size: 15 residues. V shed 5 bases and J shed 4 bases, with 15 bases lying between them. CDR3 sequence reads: CASSPPSRVGNTIYF. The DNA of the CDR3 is TGTGCCAGCAGCCCACCTTCCAGGGTAGGAAACACCATATATTTT.

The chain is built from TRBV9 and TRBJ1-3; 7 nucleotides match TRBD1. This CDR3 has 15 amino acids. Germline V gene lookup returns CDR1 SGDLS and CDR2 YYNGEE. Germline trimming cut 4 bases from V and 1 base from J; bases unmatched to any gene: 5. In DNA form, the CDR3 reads TGTGCCAGCAGCCCAACGACAGGGTCTGGAAACACCATATATTTT. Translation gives CASSPTTGSGNTIYF.

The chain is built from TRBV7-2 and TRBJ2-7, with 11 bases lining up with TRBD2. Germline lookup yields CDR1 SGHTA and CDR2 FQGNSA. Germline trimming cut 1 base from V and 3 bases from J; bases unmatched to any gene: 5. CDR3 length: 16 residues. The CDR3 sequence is CASSLGSSGGFYEQYF. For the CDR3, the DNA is TGTGCCAGCAGCTTAGGTTCTAGCGGGGGGTTCTACGAGCAGTACTTC.